Presented here are 21 T cell receptor beta chains from one specimen sequenced in a study of cytomegalovirus exposure and HLA in healthy donors. Amplification used 60 Vbeta primers and 13 Jbeta primers. TCRdb's table, derived via immunoSEQ multiplex PCR, lists solely in-frame clones and lacks some. The sample consists of roughly 150,000 clones, around 80% of them appearing once. Sequencing was performed on PBMCs. The receptors were gathered from a young man in good health and CMV-seronegative.

Only one count was recorded for this clone. V and J are TRBV2 and TRBJ1-6; 7 nucleotides align to TRBD1. The CDR3 sequence is 13 residues long. The germline CDR1 and CDR2 sequences are SNHLY and FYNNEI. The V segment lost 8 bases and the J segment 7 bases; nucleotides outside the gene matches: 5. The DNA of the CDR3 is TGTGCCAGCTCAAGGGGGCCCAATTCACCCCTCCACTTT. Its protein product is CASSRGPNSPLHF.

In its sample, this clone was seen a few times. The chain is built from TRBV9 and TRBJ1-3; D unclear. V was pared by 1 base and J by 0 bases, with 14 bases between. The CDR3 is made up of 17 amino acids. Looked up from germline, CDR1 is SGDLS and CDR2 is YYNGEE. This CDR3 reads CASSVNPTVYSGNTIYF. The CDR3 coding sequence is TGTGCCAGCAGCGTAAACCCCACGGTGTACTCTGGAAACACCATATATTTT.

The rearrangement uses TRBV28 and TRBJ1-3; 8 nucleotides align to TRBD1. There are 15 residues in the CDR3. Trimming cost V 5 bases and J 4 bases; bases outside gene matches: 7. Germline CDR1 and CDR2: MDHEN and SYDVKM. The CDR3 loop is CASSAPGGSGNTIYF. CDR3 DNA: TGTGCCAGCAGTGCCCCAGGGGGCTCAGGAAACACCATATATTTT.

V usage is TRBV14 and J usage is TRBJ2-7; 7 nucleotides agree with TRBD1. The V gene's germline CDR1 is SGHDN and CDR2 FVKESK. The V and J ends lost 4 bases and 2 bases, in that order; junction bases with no gene match: 5. The CDR3 spans 14 residues. CDR3 DNA sequence: TGTGCCAGCAGCCCCACGACAGGGACCTACGAGCAGTACTTC. Translation: CASSPTTGTYEQYF.

The gene calls are TRBV7-9 and TRBJ2-7; possibly TRBD1 for D (6 bases). This CDR3 is 14 amino acids long. Germline V gene sequence: CDR1 SEHNR, CDR2 FQNEAQ (reference sequence). The V gene lost 4 bases and the J gene lost 1 base, with 11 bases spanning the gap. Here the CDR3 DNA reads TGTGCCAGCAGCTCCCCCCAGGGGTCCTACGAGCAGTACTTC. Its protein product is CASSSPQGSYEQYF.

The chain uses TRBV19 and TRBJ1-5; no clear D gene. The CDR3 consists of 14 residues. V lost 1 base and J lost 5, with 9 bases in between. Germline CDR1 LNHDA, CDR2 SQIVND (reference sequence). CDR3 protein: CASSIGRSDQPQHF. The CDR3 nucleotides are TGTGCCAGTAGTATAGGGCGGAGTGATCAGCCCCAGCATTTT.

V gene TRBV7-9 combines with J gene TRBJ2-5; possibly TRBD2 for D (5 bases). CDR1 is SEHNR, CDR2 FQNEAQ, per germline (reference sequence). V dropped 5 bases and J dropped 2 bases, with 12 bases sitting between them. This CDR3 contains 14 residues. The CDR3 region has the DNA TGTGCCAGCAGCCACCGGACTGTTCAAGAGACCCAGTACTTC. Amino acid sequence: CASSHRTVQETQYF. Variable domain in full (rest from reference TRBV7-9 and TRBJ2-5): DTGVSQNPRHKITKRGQNVTFRCDPISEHNRLYWYRQTLGQGPEFLTYFQNEAQLEKSRLLSDRFSAERPKGSFSTLEIQRTEQGDSAMYLCASSHRTVQETQYFGPGTRLLVL.

The chain carries TRBV19 and TRBJ2-1; the D is unclear. Trimming removed 3 bases from V and 7 bases from J, with 10 bases in between. Germline V gene sequence: CDR1 LNHDA, CDR2 SQIVND (reference sequence). The CDR3 covers 13 residues. CDR3 loop: CASSIQIRNEQFF. The CDR3 DNA follows: TGTGCCAGTAGTATCCAGATCCGAAATGAGCAGTTCTTC.

V gene TRBV5-1 combines with J gene TRBJ1-3, with a tentative D call TRBD1 (5 bases). This CDR3 is 15 amino acids long. V dropped 0 bases and J dropped 0 bases, with 7 bases sitting between them. Germline CDR1 is SGHRS and CDR2 is YFSETQ. CDR3 bases: TGCGCCAGCAGCTTGGGACAGAGCTCTGGAAACACCATATATTTT. Protein sequence: CASSLGQSSGNTIYF.

This clone was recorded only once. J is TRBJ2-3 and V is TRBV11-2, with 12 bases fitting TRBD2. Trimming removed 5 bases from V and 5 bases from J; junction bases left unmatched: 8. The germline gives CDR1 SGHAT, CDR2 FQNNGV. The CDR3 consists of 16 residues. The CDR3 protein is CASSHRTSGEIDTQYF. In DNA, the CDR3 is TGTGCCAGCAGCCACCGGACTAGCGGGGAGATAGATACGCAGTATTTT.

The V and J genes are TRBV28 and TRBJ2-3; 9 bases are shared with TRBD2. Trimming cost V 4 bases and J 2 bases; bases outside gene matches: 13. Germline CDR1 MDHEN, CDR2 SYDVKM. The CDR3 has 18 residues. This chain's CDR3 is CASSSQLAGDFLTDTQYF. CDR3 DNA sequence: TGTGCCAGCAGTTCCCAATTAGCGGGAGACTTCCTCACAGATACGCAGTATTTT.

CDR3 coding DNA: TGTGCCAGCAGCTTGGCCGGGGGACAGGGGGCAGTAGATGGCTACACCTTC. Translating gives CASSLAGGQGAVDGYTF. The chain couples TRBV5-4 to TRBJ1-2; 12 bases agree with TRBD1. Germline V lookup: CDR1 SGHNT, CDR2 YYREEE (reference sequence). Trimming cost V 0 bases and J 6 bases; bases outside gene matches: 9. The CDR3 has 17 residues.

The count of this clone is one. The CDR3 DNA follows: TGTGCCAGCGTTGCACGGGAGGGACGGTGGGAGGGTCTTATGGGGGCCAACGTCCTGACTTTC. Its translation: CASVAREGRWEGLMGANVLTF. This chain links TRBV28 with TRBJ2-6; TRBD2 matches at 8 bases. The CDR3 spans 21 residues. From germline, CDR1 is MDHEN and CDR2 SYDVKM. Trimming took 8 bases from V and 4 from J; bases not matched to a gene: 25.

The chain has TRBV10-3 and TRBJ2-3, with 10 bases matching TRBD2. The CDR3 contains 14 residues. With V trimmed by 11 bases and J by 4 bases, 9 bases remained unmatched. CDR1 is ENHRY and CDR2 is SYGVKD in the germline V gene. The CDR3 DNA sequence: TGTGCCGTATCTAGCGGGAGATCCCCAGATACGCAGTATTTT. Protein product: CAVSSGRSPDTQYF.

The chain recombines TRBV28 with TRBJ2-7; TRBD1 aligns across 10 bases. In germline, CDR1 is MDHEN, CDR2 SYDVKM. The CDR3 is made up of 18 amino acids. V dropped 6 bases and J dropped 2; count of bases not matched to a gene: 16. The CDR3 DNA reads TGTGCCAGCAGCCGGGAGCGGGACAGGGGCCGGGGGGCCTACGAGCAGTACTTC. It codes for CASSRERDRGRGAYEQYF. Full variable domain (remainder filled in from reference TRBV28 and TRBJ2-7): DVKVTQSSRYLVKRTGEKVFLECVQDMDHENMFWYRQDPGLGLRLIYFSYDVKMKEKGDIPEGYSVSREKKERFSLILESASTNQTSMYLCASSRERDRGRGAYEQYFGPGTRLTVT.

The chain has TRBV5-1 and TRBJ1-4; 7 nucleotides line up with TRBD1. With 5 bases clipped from V and 3 bases from J, the junction kept 4 bases outside the gene matches. This CDR3 has 14 residues. The germline V gene encodes CDR1 SGHRS and CDR2 YFSETQ. This CDR3 reads CASRSGQPNEKLFF. The CDR3 bases are TGCGCCAGCAGATCGGGACAGCCTAATGAAAAACTGTTTTTT.

The chain combines TRBV9 with TRBJ2-3, with 9 bases fitting TRBD2. Germline V CDR1 and CDR2: SGDLS, YYNGEE. This CDR3 has 16 residues. V was clipped by 7 bases and J by 4 bases; unmatched bases: 13. This chain's CDR3 is CASSLAGLAGSDTQYF. The CDR3 bases are TGTGCCAGCTCTCTAGCGGGGCTAGCGGGATCAGATACGCAGTATTTT.

The chain uses TRBV30 and TRBJ1-3; no clear D gene. The V end lost 4 bases, the J end lost 1 base, and 11 bases lay between the germline ends. In germline, CDR1 is GTSNPN, CDR2 SVGIG (reference sequence). This CDR3 contains 14 residues. CDR3 nucleotide sequence: TGTGCCTGGAACCCCGGGGTTTCTGGAAACACCATATATTTT. This sequence encodes CAWNPGVSGNTIYF.

The chain combines TRBV7-8 with TRBJ2-3, with D uncertain. The germline CDR1 and CDR2 sequences are SGHVS and FQNEAQ. The CDR3 sequence is 14 residues long. Trimming stripped 5 bases from V and 2 bases from J, with 11 bases between. The CDR3: CASSPRVATDTQYF. CDR3 sequence (DNA): TGTGCCAGCAGCCCCCGGGTGGCCACAGATACGCAGTATTTT.

The rearrangement uses TRBV18 and TRBJ1-4; 9 nucleotides agree with TRBD1. CDR3 length: 14 amino acids. Germline assignment: CDR1 KGHSH and CDR2 LQKENI. Losses at the gene ends were 6 bases for V and 6 bases for J; bases not matched to a gene: 5. The CDR3 DNA reads as TGTGCCAGCTCCCCCCGGACAGGGGATGAAAAACTGTTTTTT. The encoded protein is CASSPRTGDEKLFF.

Remarks on this clone: Its ends do not fully match the called genes, so a read error is possible. The rearrangement links TRBV5-1 to TRBJ1-1; D gene ambiguous. Germline V gene lookup returns CDR1 SGHRS and CDR2 YFSETQ. The CDR3 has 14 residues. For the CDR3, the DNA is TGCGCCAGCAGCTTGTCTCACGGGGAATATTCTCTCTCCTTT. It specifies CASSLSHGEYSLSF.